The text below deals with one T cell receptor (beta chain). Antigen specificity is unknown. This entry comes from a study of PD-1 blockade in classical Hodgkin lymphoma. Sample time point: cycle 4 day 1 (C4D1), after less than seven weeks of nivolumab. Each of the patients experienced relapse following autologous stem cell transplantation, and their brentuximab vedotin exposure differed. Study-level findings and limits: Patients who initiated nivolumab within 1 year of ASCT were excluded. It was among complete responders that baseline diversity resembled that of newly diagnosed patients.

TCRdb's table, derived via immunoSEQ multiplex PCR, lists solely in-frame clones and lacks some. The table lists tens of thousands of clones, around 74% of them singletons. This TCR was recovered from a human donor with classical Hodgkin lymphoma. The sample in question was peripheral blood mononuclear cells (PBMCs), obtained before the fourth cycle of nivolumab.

CDR3 DNA sequence: TGTGCCAGCAGTTCGACAGGGGTGGGGTGGGAGACCCAGTACTTC. Protein sequence: CASSSTGVGWETQYF. This chain joins TRBV2 and TRBJ2-5; TRBD1 aligns across 8 bases. Germline-derived CDR1 and CDR2 are SNHLY and FYNNEI. The CDR3 runs 15 residues. Losses at the gene ends were 5 bases for V and 5 bases for J; bases not matched to a gene: 10.